The present TCR beta chain was sequenced within a study of blood T cell repertoires in COVID-19. CDR3 length equals 21 residues. Germline CDR1 and CDR2: SGDLS and YYNGEE. The V and J ends lost 5 bases and 0 bases, in that order; junction bases with no gene match: 21. TCRdb's copy holds only in-frame clones and misses some; the assay was immunoSEQ multiplex PCR. The repertoire holds under 300,000 clones, around nine tenths seen once, with under 2.5% in the top ten. The sequence came from a woman aged 60 to 75 who had recovered from COVID-19. Specimen: PBMCs or T cells enriched from blood (not recorded which). J is TRBJ2-1 and V is TRBV9; 9 positions agree with TRBD1. The CDR3 reads CASSRTGADPASASSYNEQFF. The DNA of the CDR3 is TGTGCCAGCAGTCGGACAGGGGCCGACCCTGCTAGCGCCAGCTCCTACAATGAGCAGTTCTTC.